Reported below is one TCR beta chain. The CDR3 contains 15 residues. The V and J ends lost 1 base and 2 bases respectively, with 11 bases between them. Germline V gene data show CDR1 as SGDLS and CDR2 as YYNGEE. This specimen belongs to a study of blood T cell repertoires in COVID-19. Study overall: The samples span acute and convalescent COVID-19 from the United States, Italy and Spain. T cells, B-cell-depleted T cells, or PBMCs supplied cDNA or gDNA.

Original data processing: The authors estimated nucleated cell counts from reference gene primer amplification. Here immunoSEQ multiplex PCR was the method, and the copy in TCRdb shows in-frame clones only, minus some. Clone size and V and J calls were adopted from that table, with D and trimming inferred from the DNA. The sample has roughly 320,000 clones, over 80% seen once. Seattle enrolled patients during active infection and tracked them longitudinally. The chain employs TRBV9 and TRBJ2-3; possible D gene TRBD2, 6 bases. This sequence originates from a woman in her fifties or sixties with COVID-19, enrolled during active disease. The sample was peripheral blood. The CDR3, as DNA: TGTGCCAGCAGCGTAAGCGGGCAGCACACAGATACGCAGTATTTT. Protein: CASSVSGQHTDTQYF.